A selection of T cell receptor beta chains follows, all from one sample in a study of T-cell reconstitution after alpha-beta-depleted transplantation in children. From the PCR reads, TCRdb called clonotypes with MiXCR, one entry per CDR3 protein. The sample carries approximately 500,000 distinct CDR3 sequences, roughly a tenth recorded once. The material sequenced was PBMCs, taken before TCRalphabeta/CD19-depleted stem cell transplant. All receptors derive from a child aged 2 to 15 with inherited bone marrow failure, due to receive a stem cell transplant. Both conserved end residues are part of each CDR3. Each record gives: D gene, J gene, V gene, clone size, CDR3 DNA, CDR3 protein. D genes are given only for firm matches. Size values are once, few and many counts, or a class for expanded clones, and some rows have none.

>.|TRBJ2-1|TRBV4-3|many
TGCGCCAGCAGCCATACGACCCGGGGTGAGCAGTTCTTC
CASSHTTRGEQFF
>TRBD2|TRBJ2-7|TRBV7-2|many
TGTGCCAGCAGCTTAGTAGCGGGGGTCTACGAGCAGTACTTC
CASSLVAGVYEQYF
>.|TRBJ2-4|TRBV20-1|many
TGCAGTGCTAGCTCTGACAAGATGGTCATTCAGTACTTC
CSASSDKMVIQYF
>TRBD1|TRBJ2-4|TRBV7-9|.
TGTGCCAGCAGCCCGTCGGGACAGGTCAAAAACATTCAGTACTTC
CASSPSGQVKNIQYF
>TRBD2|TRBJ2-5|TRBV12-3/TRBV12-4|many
TGTGCCAGCAGTCCGAGGGGCAGCGGGAGGGCCGTTAGCGAGACCCAGTACTTC
CASSPRGSGRAVSETQYF
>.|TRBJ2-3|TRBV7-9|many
TGTGCCAGCAGCTTCCTTTCCAGGGGCACAGATACGCAGTATTTT
CASSFLSRGTDTQYF
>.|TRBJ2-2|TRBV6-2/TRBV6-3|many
TGTGCCAGCAGTTTACGTAGGGGACACACCGGGGAGCTGTTTTTT
CASSLRRGHTGELFF
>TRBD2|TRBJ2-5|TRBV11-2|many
TGTGCCAGCAGCTTAGTGGGGGCGGCTAGCGGGATCCAAGAGACCCAGTACTTC
CASSLVGAASGIQETQYF
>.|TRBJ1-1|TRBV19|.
TGTGCCAGTAGTATCGCAGGGATAGGGAACACTGAAGCTTTCTTT
CASSIAGIGNTEAFF
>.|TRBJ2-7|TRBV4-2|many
TGTGCCAGCAGCCCACAGGGACTGAAGACCTACGAGCAGTACTTC
CASSPQGLKTYEQYF